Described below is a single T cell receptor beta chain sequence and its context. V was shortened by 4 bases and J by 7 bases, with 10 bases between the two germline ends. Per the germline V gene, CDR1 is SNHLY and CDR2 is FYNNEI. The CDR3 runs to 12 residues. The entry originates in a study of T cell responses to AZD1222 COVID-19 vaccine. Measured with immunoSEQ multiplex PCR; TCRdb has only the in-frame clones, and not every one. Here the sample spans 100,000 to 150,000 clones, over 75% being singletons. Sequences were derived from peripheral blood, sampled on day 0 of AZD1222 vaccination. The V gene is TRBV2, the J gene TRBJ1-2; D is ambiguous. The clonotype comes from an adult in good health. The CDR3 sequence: CASSVGGSGYTF. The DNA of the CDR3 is TGTGCCAGCAGTGTAGGTGGCAGTGGCTACACCTTC.